Given below is one T cell receptor beta chain in context. What it binds is not known. The method was immunoSEQ multiplex PCR; TCRdb's version includes in-frame clones alone and lacks a portion of them. This table has about 99,000 clones, around 90% appearing once. CDR3 length equals 14 residues. CDR1 and CDR2 (germline): ENHRY, SYGVKD. The V gene lost 10 bases and the J gene lost 2 bases, with 18 bases spanning the gap. This sample was taken from a study of T cell responses to AZD1222 COVID-19 vaccine. Findings of the study overall: Close to half of spike-specific TCRs reportedly recognize unmutated variant regions. Spike-specific TCR breadth and depth both grew after two AZD1222 doses.

This receptor was identified in an adult in good health. The rearrangement joins TRBV10-3 to TRBJ2-7; either TRBD1 or TRBD2 may supply D (5 bases each). The starting material was peripheral blood, obtained on day 0 of AZD1222 vaccination. CDR3 nucleotide sequence: TGTGCCACCCAGAAAGAGAGGGGCCCCTACGAGCAGTACTTC. Translated: CATQKERGPYEQYF.